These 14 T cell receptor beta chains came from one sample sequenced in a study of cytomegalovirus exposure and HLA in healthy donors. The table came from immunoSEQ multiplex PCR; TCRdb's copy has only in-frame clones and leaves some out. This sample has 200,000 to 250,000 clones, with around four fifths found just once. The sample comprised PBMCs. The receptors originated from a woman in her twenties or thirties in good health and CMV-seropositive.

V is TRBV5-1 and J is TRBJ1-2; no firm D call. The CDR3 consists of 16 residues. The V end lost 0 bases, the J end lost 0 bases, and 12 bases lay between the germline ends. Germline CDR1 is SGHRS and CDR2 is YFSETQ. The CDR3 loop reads CASSLAAGNSNYGYTF. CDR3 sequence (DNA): TGCGCCAGCAGCTTGGCGGCAGGCAACTCTAACTATGGCTACACCTTC.

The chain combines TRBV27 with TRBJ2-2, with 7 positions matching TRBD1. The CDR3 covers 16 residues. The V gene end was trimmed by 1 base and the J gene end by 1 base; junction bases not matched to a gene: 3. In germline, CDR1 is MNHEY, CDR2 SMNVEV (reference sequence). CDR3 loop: CASSLYTGVNTGELFF. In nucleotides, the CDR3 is TGTGCCAGCAGTTTATATACAGGGGTGAACACCGGGGAGCTGTTTTTT.

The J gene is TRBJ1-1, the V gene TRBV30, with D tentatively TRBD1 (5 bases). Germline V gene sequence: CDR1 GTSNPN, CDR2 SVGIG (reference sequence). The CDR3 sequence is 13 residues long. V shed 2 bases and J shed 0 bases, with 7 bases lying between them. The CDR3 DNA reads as TGTGCCTGGAGTAAGGGGATGAACACTGAAGCTTTCTTT. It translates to CAWSKGMNTEAFF.

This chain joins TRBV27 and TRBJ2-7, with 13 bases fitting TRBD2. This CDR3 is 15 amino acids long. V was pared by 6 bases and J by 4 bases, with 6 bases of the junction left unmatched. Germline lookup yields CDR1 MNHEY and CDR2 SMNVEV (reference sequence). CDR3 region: CASRKGLAGVYEQYF. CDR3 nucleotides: TGTGCCAGCAGGAAAGGACTAGCGGGAGTTTACGAGCAGTACTTC.

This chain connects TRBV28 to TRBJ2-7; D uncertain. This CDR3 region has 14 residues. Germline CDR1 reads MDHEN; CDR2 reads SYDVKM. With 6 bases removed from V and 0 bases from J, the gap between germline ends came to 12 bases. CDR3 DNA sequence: TGTGCCAGCAGCTCGGACGCGAGCTCCTACGAGCAGTACTTC. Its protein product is CASSSDASSYEQYF.

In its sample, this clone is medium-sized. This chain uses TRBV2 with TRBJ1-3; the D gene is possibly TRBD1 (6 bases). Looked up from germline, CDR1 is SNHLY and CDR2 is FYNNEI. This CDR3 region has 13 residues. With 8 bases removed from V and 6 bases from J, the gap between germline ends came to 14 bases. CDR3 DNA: TGTGCCAGCCAACAGGGTCGGGAAAACACCATATATTTT. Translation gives CASQQGRENTIYF.

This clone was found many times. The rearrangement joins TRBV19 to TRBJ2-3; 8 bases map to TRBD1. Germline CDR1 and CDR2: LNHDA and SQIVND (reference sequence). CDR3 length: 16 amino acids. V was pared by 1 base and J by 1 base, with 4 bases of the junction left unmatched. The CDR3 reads CASSIVPGQGTDTQYF. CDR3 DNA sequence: TGTGCCAGTAGTATAGTTCCGGGACAGGGCACAGATACGCAGTATTTT.

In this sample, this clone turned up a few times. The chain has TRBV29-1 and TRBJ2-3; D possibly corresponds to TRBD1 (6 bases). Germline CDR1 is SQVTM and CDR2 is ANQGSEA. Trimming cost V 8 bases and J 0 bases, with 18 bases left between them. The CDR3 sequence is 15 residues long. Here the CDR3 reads CSSILGTHSTDTQYF. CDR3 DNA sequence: TGCAGCTCTATTTTAGGGACACATAGCACAGATACGCAGTATTTT.

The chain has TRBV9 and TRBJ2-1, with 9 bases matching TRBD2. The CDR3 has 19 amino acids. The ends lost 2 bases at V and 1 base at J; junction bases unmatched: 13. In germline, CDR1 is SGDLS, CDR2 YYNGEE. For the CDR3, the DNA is TGTGCCAGCAGCGTCCGAGCGGGAGGTGGGGTACAGTCCTACAATGAGCAGTTCTTC. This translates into CASSVRAGGGVQSYNEQFF.

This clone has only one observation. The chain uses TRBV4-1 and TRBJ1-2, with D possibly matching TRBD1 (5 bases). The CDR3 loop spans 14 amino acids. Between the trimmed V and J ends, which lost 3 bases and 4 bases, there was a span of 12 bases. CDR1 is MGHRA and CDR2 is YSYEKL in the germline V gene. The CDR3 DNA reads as TGCGCCAGCAGCCAGCGGGGACCCCCCTATGGCTACACCTTC. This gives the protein CASSQRGPPYGYTF.

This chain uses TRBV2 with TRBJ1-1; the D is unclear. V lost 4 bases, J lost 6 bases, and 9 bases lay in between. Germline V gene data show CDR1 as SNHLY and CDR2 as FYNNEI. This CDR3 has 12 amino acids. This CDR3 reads CASSVFMSEAFF. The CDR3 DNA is TGTGCCAGCAGTGTCTTTATGTCTGAAGCTTTCTTT.

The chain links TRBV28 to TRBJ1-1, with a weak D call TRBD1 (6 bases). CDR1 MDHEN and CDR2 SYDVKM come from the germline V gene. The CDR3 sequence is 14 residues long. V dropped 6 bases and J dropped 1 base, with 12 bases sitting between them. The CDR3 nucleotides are TGTGCCAGCAGATTACAGGGAAAGAACACTGAAGCTTTCTTT. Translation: CASRLQGKNTEAFF.

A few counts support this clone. CDR3 bases: TGTGCCAGCAGCCCTAATCTTGCAAGGTCAACAGATACGCAGTATTTT. It yields the protein CASSPNLARSTDTQYF. The chain combines TRBV9 with TRBJ2-3; D is unresolved. CDR3 length: 16 residues. Germline V gene data show CDR1 as SGDLS and CDR2 as YYNGEE. V was shortened by 4 bases and J by 3 bases, with 18 bases between the two germline ends. Combining the CDR3 with reference TRBV9 and TRBJ2-3 gives the whole variable domain DSGVTQTPKHLITATGQRVTLRCSPRSGDLSVYWYQQSLDQGLQFLIQYYNGEERAKGNILERFSAQQFPDLHSELNLSSLELGDSALYFCASSPNLARSTDTQYFGPGTRLTVL.

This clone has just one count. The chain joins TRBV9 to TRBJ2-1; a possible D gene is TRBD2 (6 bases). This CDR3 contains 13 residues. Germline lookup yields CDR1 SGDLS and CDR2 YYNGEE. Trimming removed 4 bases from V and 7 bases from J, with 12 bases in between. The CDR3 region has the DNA TGTGCCAGCAGCTTACGAAGCGGGAATGAGCAGTTCTTC. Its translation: CASSLRSGNEQFF.